These 31 T cell receptor beta chains originate from one sample sequenced in a study of blood T cell repertoires in COVID-19. TCRdb's copy holds only in-frame clones and misses some; the assay was immunoSEQ multiplex PCR. The repertoire holds around 140,000 clones, with about 90% as singletons. Sequencing used PBMCs or T cells enriched from blood (not recorded which). These receptors all stem from a man between 60 and 75 years old who had recovered from COVID-19.

This sequence joins TRBV5-8 and TRBJ2-1, with 9 bases identical to TRBD1. This CDR3 is 15 amino acids long. Germline values: CDR1 SGHTS, CDR2 YDEGEE. With 4 bases clipped from V and 5 bases from J, the junction kept 7 bases outside the gene matches. The CDR3 protein is CASSAGTGPNNEQFF. In DNA form, the CDR3 reads TGTGCCAGCAGCGCCGGGACAGGGCCAAACAATGAGCAGTTCTTC. Drawing the rest from reference TRBV5-8 and TRBJ2-1, the complete variable domain is EAGVTQSPTHLIKTRGQQATLRCSPISGHTSVYWYQQALGLGLQFLLWYDEGEERNRGNFPPRFSGRQFPNYSSELNVNALELEDSALYLCASSAGTGPNNEQFFGPGTRLTVL.

This rearrangement joins TRBV2 to TRBJ1-6, with 8 nucleotides matching TRBD1. CDR3 length: 14 amino acids. V trimming: 6 bases; J trimming: 8 bases; junction bases outside the gene matches: 6. Germline loops: CDR1 SNHLY, CDR2 FYNNEI. The CDR3 loop reads CASRDRGADSPLHF. The CDR3 nucleotides are TGTGCCAGCAGAGACAGGGGCGCCGATTCACCCCTCCACTTT.

The rearrangement joins TRBV5-4 to TRBJ1-1; 7 nucleotides agree with TRBD1. The trim removed 4 bases at V and 5 bases at J, leaving 8 bases unmatched. This CDR3 spans 14 amino acids. Germline CDR1 reads SGHNT; CDR2 reads YYREEE (reference sequence). For the CDR3, the DNA is TGTGCCAGCAGCCGACCCGGGACAGTGACTGAAGCTTTCTTT. This gives the protein CASSRPGTVTEAFF. The full variable domain, its missing parts supplied by reference TRBV5-4 and TRBJ1-1, is ETGVTQSPTHLIKTRGQQVTLRCSSQSGHNTVSWYQQALGQGPQFIFQYYREEENGRGNFPPRFSGLQFPNYSSELNVNALELDDSALYLCASSRPGTVTEAFFGQGTRLTVV.

This clone is a singleton in its sample. This chain uses TRBV12-3 or TRBV12-4 with TRBJ2-7; D gene uncertain. The germline V and J ends were trimmed by 6 bases and 1 base, with 10 bases remaining between them. This CDR3 contains 13 residues. CDR3 coding DNA: TGTGCCAGCAGCTTCAGGCTATCCTACGAGCAGTACTTC. Its protein is CASSFRLSYEQYF.

Only one count was recorded for this clone. The chain has TRBV11-2 and TRBJ2-3; possibly TRBD2 for D (6 bases). Trimming cost V 1 base and J 0 bases, with 8 bases left between them. CDR1 and CDR2 (germline): SGHAT, FQNNGV. CDR3 length equals 15 residues. The CDR3 protein is CASSLAGASTDTQYF. DNA for the CDR3: TGTGCCAGCAGCTTAGCGGGAGCAAGCACAGATACGCAGTATTTT.

The rearrangement uses TRBV2 and TRBJ1-1; a possible D gene is TRBD1 (5 bases). The V end lost 5 bases, the J end lost 0 bases, and 7 bases lay between the germline ends. Per the germline V gene, CDR1 is SNHLY and CDR2 is FYNNEI. The CDR3 runs 13 residues. In DNA, the CDR3 is TGTGCCAGCAGTCAGGGATTGAACACTGAAGCTTTCTTT. As protein: CASSQGLNTEAFF.

The chain links TRBV30 to TRBJ2-7; 7 nucleotides agree with TRBD2. Germline V gives CDR1 GTSNPN, CDR2 SVGIG (reference sequence). The CDR3 totals 18 residues. J was trimmed by 5 bases and V by 5 bases; bases with no gene match: 24. CDR3 DNA: TGTGCCTGGTCCCGGGGGTCTAGCGGTACCCCTATAGTCCACGAGCAGTACTTC. It specifies CAWSRGSSGTPIVHEQYF.

This clone was recorded once. The chain employs TRBV5-1 and TRBJ1-2; 7 nucleotides match TRBD1. CDR3 size: 15 residues. CDR1 and CDR2 from the germline V gene are SGHRS and YFSETQ. V shed 0 bases, J shed 8 bases, and the junction held 10 bases outside the gene matches. The CDR3 sequence is CASSLEGQVLTGYTF. DNA of the CDR3: TGCGCCAGCAGCTTGGAAGGACAGGTTCTGACAGGCTACACCTTC.

CDR3: CASSPHIRTGQHF. DNA of the CDR3: TGTGCCAGCAGTCCACACATCCGGACAGGGCAGCATTTT. V gene TRBV27 combines with J gene TRBJ1-5, with 8 bases fitting TRBD1. The CDR3 is 13 residues long. Germline CDR1 MNHEY, CDR2 SMNVEV (reference sequence). Germline trimming cut 5 bases from V and 13 bases from J; bases unmatched to any gene: 10.

V usage is TRBV6-5 and J usage is TRBJ2-1; 10 bases map to TRBD2. The germline V gene has CDR1 MNHEY and CDR2 SVGAGI. The J segment lost 6 bases and the V segment lost 6 bases, leaving 8 bases of the junction unmatched. This CDR3 is built from 15 residues. The CDR3 sequence is CASRTPASGSNEQFF. The CDR3 nucleotides read TGTGCCAGCAGGACACCAGCTAGCGGGAGCAATGAGCAGTTCTTC.

This rearrangement joins TRBV6-5 to TRBJ2-7, with TRBD1 matching over 11 bases. Trimming removed 7 bases from V and 3 bases from J; junction bases left unmatched: 8. The CDR3 length is 15 residues. CDR1 is MNHEY, CDR2 SVGAGI, per germline. The CDR3 spells CASTSGTGGVYEQYF. For the CDR3, the DNA is TGTGCCAGCACCTCCGGGACAGGGGGTGTCTACGAGCAGTACTTC.

The chain recombines TRBV6-4 with TRBJ2-2; the match to TRBD2 covers 13 bases. This CDR3 has 17 amino acids. Per the germline V gene, CDR1 is MRHNA and CDR2 is SNTAGT. J gave up 2 bases and V 4 bases, and 4 bases lay outside the gene matches. The CDR3, as DNA: TGTGCCAGCAGTGCCACTAGCGGGGGGGCTAACACCGGGGAGCTGTTTTTT. Protein: CASSATSGGANTGELFF.

The chain couples TRBV20-1 to TRBJ2-7; D perhaps matches TRBD2 (7 bases). The V gene lost 3 bases and the J gene lost 4 bases, with 13 bases spanning the gap. CDR3 length: 13 residues. Germline lookup yields CDR1 DFQATT and CDR2 SNEGSKA (reference sequence). The CDR3 protein is CSASPGGSYEQYF. In DNA form, the CDR3 reads TGCAGTGCTAGTCCGGGGGGCTCGTACGAGCAGTACTTC.

The V gene is TRBV6-1, the J gene TRBJ1-2, with 10 bases matching TRBD1. The germline CDR1 and CDR2 sequences are MNHNS and SASEGT. Trimming at V came to 1 base and at J to 3 bases, leaving 5 bases not matched to a gene. The CDR3 length is 16 residues. The CDR3 sequence: CASSEGIGTGDYGYTF. The DNA of the CDR3 is TGTGCCAGCAGTGAAGGAATAGGGACAGGGGACTATGGCTACACCTTC.

V is TRBV6-2 or TRBV6-3 and J is TRBJ2-7, with TRBD2 as a possible D gene (5 bases). Trimming removed 3 bases at V and 2 bases at J, with 14 bases between. CDR1 is MNHEY and CDR2 is SVGEGT in the germline V gene. The CDR3 runs 15 residues. The CDR3 loop is CASSYPPTGTYEQYF. The CDR3 DNA is TGTGCCAGCAGTTATCCTCCTACCGGGACCTACGAGCAGTACTTC.

The chain couples TRBV7-9 to TRBJ1-5, with unresolved D. Germline loops: CDR1 SEHNR, CDR2 FQNEAQ (reference sequence). The V and J ends lost 5 bases and 7 bases respectively, with 12 bases between them. The CDR3 is made up of 13 amino acids. Here the CDR3 reads CASSPTGSQPQHF. The CDR3 region has the DNA TGTGCCAGCAGCCCAACGGGGTCGCAGCCCCAGCATTTT.

The chain links TRBV29-1 to TRBJ1-2; 11 nucleotides agree with TRBD1. The CDR3 is 14 residues long. Germline CDR1 SQVTM, CDR2 ANQGSEA. Unmatched junction bases numbered 9, after V lost 5 bases and J lost 7 bases. CDR3 coding DNA: TGCAGCGTTCAGGTGTACGGGACAGGGGGTGGCTACACCTTC. Its translation: CSVQVYGTGGGYTF.

The rearrangement joins TRBV19 to TRBJ1-1; D remains unclear. CDR3 length: 12 amino acids. Trimming pared 8 bases from V and 1 base from J, leaving 8 bases between. Germline V lookup: CDR1 LNHDA, CDR2 SQIVND (reference sequence). CDR3 in amino acids: CASLTRNTEAFF. The CDR3 coding sequence is TGTGCCAGTTTGACACGGAACACTGAAGCTTTCTTT.

In its sample, this clone was seen once. Relative to the germline gene, one junction end is altered; a read error may explain this. The chain has TRBV7-7 and TRBJ2-1, with 8 bases identical to TRBD2. Germline-derived CDR1 and CDR2 are SSHAT and FNYEAQ (reference sequence). The CDR3 contains 16 residues. The CDR3 DNA reads as TGTGCTAGCAGCTTGGATAGCGGGGCTGCCTACAATGAGCAGTTCTTC. The encoded protein is CASSLDSGAAYNEQFF.

This clone was recorded only once. The V gene is TRBV6-5, the J gene TRBJ2-5; 8 nucleotides line up with TRBD1. The length of the CDR3 is 14 residues. The J segment lost 3 bases and the V segment lost 4 bases, leaving 4 bases of the junction unmatched. The germline CDR1 and CDR2 sequences are MNHEY and SVGAGI. The CDR3 here is CASSSRDRKETQYF. CDR3 sequence (DNA): TGTGCCAGCAGTTCAAGGGACAGGAAAGAGACCCAGTACTTC.

The V call is TRBV5-6, the J call TRBJ2-1, with a tentative D call TRBD2 (5 bases). Germline V gene sequence: CDR1 SGHDT, CDR2 YYEEEE. V was trimmed by 1 base and J by 5 bases, leaving 7 bases between them. The CDR3 is 13 residues long. This chain's CDR3 is CASSLMGDNEQFF. CDR3 coding DNA: TGTGCCAGCAGCTTGATGGGAGACAATGAGCAGTTCTTC.

The CDR3 DNA reads as TGTGCCAGCAGCGTACGCGGGAGCGGAGGTGAGCAGTTCTTC. Its protein product is CASSVRGSGGEQFF. The chain links TRBV9 to TRBJ2-1, with TRBD2 matching 7 bases. Germline values: CDR1 SGDLS, CDR2 YYNGEE. The CDR3 extends over 14 amino acids. Trimming took 1 base from V and 9 from J; bases not matched to a gene: 7. The full variable domain, its missing parts supplied by reference TRBV9 and TRBJ2-1, is DSGVTQTPKHLITATGQRVTLRCSPRSGDLSVYWYQQSLDQGLQFLIQYYNGEERAKGNILERFSAQQFPDLHSELNLSSLELGDSALYFCASSVRGSGGEQFFGPGTRLTVL.

The CDR3 protein is CASSPQGALGNQPQHF. The CDR3 coding sequence is TGTGCCAGCAGCCCACAGGGGGCGCTTGGCAATCAGCCCCAGCATTTT. This chain links TRBV7-8 with TRBJ1-5; the match to TRBD1 covers 9 bases. The CDR3 is made up of 16 amino acids. V gave up 5 bases and J gave up 2 bases; unmatched junction bases: 7. The V gene's germline CDR1 is SGHVS and CDR2 FQNEAQ.

The sample holds one count of this clone. Here the CDR3 DNA reads TGTGCCAGTAGTATAGGGTACTTCTACGAGCAGTACTTC. Its translation: CASSIGYFYEQYF. The genes are TRBV19 and TRBJ2-7; no clear D. The CDR3 spans 13 residues. V was trimmed by 1 base and J by 3 bases, leaving 7 bases between them. CDR1 is LNHDA, CDR2 SQIVND, per germline (reference sequence).

The V and J genes are TRBV6-5 and TRBJ1-6; D possibly corresponds to TRBD1 (6 bases). CDR3 size: 14 residues. The germline gives CDR1 MNHEY, CDR2 SVGAGI. Between the trimmed V and J ends, which lost 8 bases and 7 bases, there was a span of 15 bases. The CDR3 sequence is CASSSTGLNSPLHF. As DNA, the CDR3 is TGTGCCAGCTCCTCGACAGGACTCAATTCACCCCTCCACTTT.

This clone appeared once. The chain joins TRBV18 to TRBJ1-4, with a possible D match to TRBD1 (5 bases). V shed 6 bases and J shed 4 bases, with 15 bases lying between them. The germline gives CDR1 KGHSH, CDR2 LQKENI. The CDR3 is 15 amino acids. In nucleotides, the CDR3 is TGTGCCAGCTCCTCGCCGGGACTCCTTAATGAAAAACTGTTTTTT. It specifies CASSSPGLLNEKLFF. Supplemented by reference TRBV18 and TRBJ1-4, the full variable domain reads NAGVMQNPRHLVRRRGQEARLRCSPMKGHSHVYWYRQLPEEGLKFMVYLQKENIIDESGMPKERFSAEFPKEGPSILRIQQVVRGDSAAYFCASSSPGLLNEKLFFGSGTQLSVL.

V usage is TRBV28 and J usage is TRBJ1-2, with TRBD1 as a possible D gene (6 bases). Trimming took off 6 bases at V and 13 bases at J, with 18 bases between the two ends. There are 12 residues in the CDR3. Germline V gene sequence: CDR1 MDHEN, CDR2 SYDVKM. This CDR3 reads CASSRTVPSGTF. Here the CDR3 DNA reads TGTGCCAGCAGCCGGACAGTGCCCTCGGGCACCTTC.

CDR3 amino acids: CASSPQGGGNQPQHF. In DNA, the CDR3 is TGTGCCAGCAGTCCCCAAGGGGGGGGTAATCAGCCCCAGCATTTT. The chain has TRBV6-5 and TRBJ1-5; tentative D call: TRBD1 (6 bases). The CDR3 is made up of 15 amino acids. V was trimmed by 5 bases and J by 4 bases, leaving 15 bases between them. The germline V gene encodes CDR1 MNHEY and CDR2 SVGAGI.

The CDR3 region is CASSHSGANVLTF. CDR3 DNA sequence: TGTGCCAGCTCCCACTCTGGGGCCAACGTCCTGACTTTC. This chain links TRBV18 with TRBJ2-6; D is unresolved. V was cut by 6 bases and J by 0 bases, with 3 bases left in between. Germline V lookup: CDR1 KGHSH, CDR2 LQKENI. There are 13 residues in the CDR3.

The chain has TRBV15 and TRBJ2-3; TRBD2 matches at 10 bases. The CDR3 length is 19 residues. The germline CDR1 and CDR2 sequences are LNHNV and YYDKDF (reference sequence). J gave up 0 bases and V 5 bases, and 14 bases lay outside the gene matches. The CDR3 here is CATSGPLAGARASTDTQYF. CDR3 DNA sequence: TGTGCCACCAGCGGACCCCTAGCGGGGGCCCGTGCTAGCACAGATACGCAGTATTTT.

The chain uses TRBV5-1 and TRBJ2-1; 7 bases map to TRBD1. V was pared by 2 bases and J by 2 bases, with 4 bases of the junction left unmatched. CDR3 size: 15 residues. The germline CDR1 and CDR2 sequences are SGHRS and YFSETQ. The CDR3 here is CASSFRDRAYNEQFF. CDR3 nucleotides: TGCGCCAGCAGCTTTCGAGACAGGGCCTACAATGAGCAGTTCTTC.